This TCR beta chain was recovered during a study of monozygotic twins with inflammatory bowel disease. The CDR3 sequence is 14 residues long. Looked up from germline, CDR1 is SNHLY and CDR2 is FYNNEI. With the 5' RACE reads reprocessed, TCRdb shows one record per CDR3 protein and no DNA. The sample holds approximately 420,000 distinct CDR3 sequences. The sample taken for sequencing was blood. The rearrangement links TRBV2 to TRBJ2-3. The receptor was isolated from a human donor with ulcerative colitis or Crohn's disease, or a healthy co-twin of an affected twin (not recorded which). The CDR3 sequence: CASRVAADTDTQYF.